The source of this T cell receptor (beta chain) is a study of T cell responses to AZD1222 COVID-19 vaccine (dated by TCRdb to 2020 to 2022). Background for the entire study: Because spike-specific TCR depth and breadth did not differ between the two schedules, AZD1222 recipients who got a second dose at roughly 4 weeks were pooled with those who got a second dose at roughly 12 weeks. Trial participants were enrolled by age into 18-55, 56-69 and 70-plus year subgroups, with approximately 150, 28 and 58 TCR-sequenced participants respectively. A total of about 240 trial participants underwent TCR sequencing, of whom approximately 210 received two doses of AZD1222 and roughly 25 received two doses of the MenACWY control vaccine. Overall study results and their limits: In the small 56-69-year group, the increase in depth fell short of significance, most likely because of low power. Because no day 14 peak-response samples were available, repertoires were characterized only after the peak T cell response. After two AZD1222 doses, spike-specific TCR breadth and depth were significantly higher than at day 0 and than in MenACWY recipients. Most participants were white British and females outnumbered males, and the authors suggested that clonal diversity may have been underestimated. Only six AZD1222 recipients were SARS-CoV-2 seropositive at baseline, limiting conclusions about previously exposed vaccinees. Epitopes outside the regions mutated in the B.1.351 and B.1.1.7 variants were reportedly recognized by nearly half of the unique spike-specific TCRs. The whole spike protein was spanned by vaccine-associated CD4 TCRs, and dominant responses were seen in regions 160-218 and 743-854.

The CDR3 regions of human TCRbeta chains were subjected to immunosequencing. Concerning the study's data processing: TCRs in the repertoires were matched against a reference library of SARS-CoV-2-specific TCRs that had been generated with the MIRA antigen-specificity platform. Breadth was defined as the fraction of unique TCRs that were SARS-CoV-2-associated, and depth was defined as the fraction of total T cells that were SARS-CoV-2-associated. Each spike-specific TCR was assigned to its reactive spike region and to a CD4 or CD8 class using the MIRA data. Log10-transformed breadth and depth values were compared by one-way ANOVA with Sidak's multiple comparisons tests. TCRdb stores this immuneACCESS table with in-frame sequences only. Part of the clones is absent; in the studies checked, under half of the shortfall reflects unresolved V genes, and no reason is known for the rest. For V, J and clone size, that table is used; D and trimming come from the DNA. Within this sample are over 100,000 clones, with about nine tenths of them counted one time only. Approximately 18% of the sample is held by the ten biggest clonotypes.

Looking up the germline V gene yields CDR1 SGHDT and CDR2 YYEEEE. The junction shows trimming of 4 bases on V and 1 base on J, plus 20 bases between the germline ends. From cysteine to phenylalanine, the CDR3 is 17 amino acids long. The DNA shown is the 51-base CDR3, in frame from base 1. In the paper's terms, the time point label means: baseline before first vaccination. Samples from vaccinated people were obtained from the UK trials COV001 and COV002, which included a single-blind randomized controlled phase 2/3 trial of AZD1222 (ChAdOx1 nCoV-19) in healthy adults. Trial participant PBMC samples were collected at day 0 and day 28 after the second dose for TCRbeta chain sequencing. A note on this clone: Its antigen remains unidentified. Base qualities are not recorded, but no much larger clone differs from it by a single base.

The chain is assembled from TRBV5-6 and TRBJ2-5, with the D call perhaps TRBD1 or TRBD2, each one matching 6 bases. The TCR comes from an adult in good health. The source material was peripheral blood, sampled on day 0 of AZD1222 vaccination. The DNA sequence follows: TGTGCCAGCAGCCTACCCCTGGGAGGACAGCTCCAAGAGACCCAGTACTTC. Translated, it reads CASSLPLGGQLQETQYF.